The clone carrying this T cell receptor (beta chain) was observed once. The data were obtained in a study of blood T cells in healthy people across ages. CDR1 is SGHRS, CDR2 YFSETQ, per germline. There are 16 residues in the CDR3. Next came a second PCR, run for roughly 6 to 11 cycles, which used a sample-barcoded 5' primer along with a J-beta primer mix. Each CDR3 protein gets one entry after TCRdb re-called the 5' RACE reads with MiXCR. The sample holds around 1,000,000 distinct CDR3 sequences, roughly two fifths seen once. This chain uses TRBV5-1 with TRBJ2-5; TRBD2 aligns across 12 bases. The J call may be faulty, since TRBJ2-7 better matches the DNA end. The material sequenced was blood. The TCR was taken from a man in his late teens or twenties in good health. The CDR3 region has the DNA TGCGCCAGCAGCGGAACAATGACTAGCGGGAGCCACGAGCAGTACTTC. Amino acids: CASSGTMTSGSHEQYF.